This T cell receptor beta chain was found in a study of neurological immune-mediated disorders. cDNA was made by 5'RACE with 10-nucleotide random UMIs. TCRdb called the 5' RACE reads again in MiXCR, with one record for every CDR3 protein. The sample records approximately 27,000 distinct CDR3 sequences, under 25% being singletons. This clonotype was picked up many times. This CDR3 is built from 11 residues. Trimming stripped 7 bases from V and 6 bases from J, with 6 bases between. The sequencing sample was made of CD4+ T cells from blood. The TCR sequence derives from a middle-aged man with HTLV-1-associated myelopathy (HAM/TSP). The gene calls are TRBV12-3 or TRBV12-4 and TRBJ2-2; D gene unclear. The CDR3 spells CASNTAGELFF. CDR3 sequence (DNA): TGTGCCAGCAATACGGCCGGGGAGCTGTTTTTT.